One T cell receptor beta chain is described in this entry. Antigen specificity is unknown. With the Oncomine TCR Beta short-read assay, DNA from cultured CD4+ T cells was sequenced. TCRdb recomputed calls from the PCR reads with MiXCR, one row per CDR3 protein. Of over 5,000 distinct CDR3 sequences detected, approximately 62% appear once; the ten largest clones hold 45% to 55%. This sample was included in a study of vaccination and CD4 T cells after COVID-19. Study summary: Post-COVID samples were collected a median about 95 days following diagnosis, spanning 35 to 161. Every culture used as a control got a CEFX pool, an HIV-1 Nef pool, or no peptide.

As to treatment: approximately nine-day PBMC culture with coronavirus spike peptide pools or control peptides (ViraFEST assay). Harvesting of the unexposed donor's CD4+ T cells predated the COVID-19 pandemic (2011-2018). In the ViraFEST assay, peptide-pool expansion preceded TCR sequencing of expanded clonotypes. PBMCs were cultured at two million per well with approximately 10 IU/ml IL-2 and 8 to 10 ug/ml peptide pools. Sample: CD4+ T cells from blood, cultured in vitro. The TCR was taken from a human donor in good health.

This CDR3 reads CASSLVVGDIYGYTF. The CDR3, as DNA: TGTGCCAGCAGCTTAGTTGTAGGAGATATCTATGGCTACACCTTC. The V gene is TRBV11-2, the J gene TRBJ1-2; D remains unclear. Per germline, CDR1 SGHAT and CDR2 FQNNGV. The CDR3 contains 15 residues. V was shortened by 1 base and J by 4 bases, with 13 bases between the two germline ends.